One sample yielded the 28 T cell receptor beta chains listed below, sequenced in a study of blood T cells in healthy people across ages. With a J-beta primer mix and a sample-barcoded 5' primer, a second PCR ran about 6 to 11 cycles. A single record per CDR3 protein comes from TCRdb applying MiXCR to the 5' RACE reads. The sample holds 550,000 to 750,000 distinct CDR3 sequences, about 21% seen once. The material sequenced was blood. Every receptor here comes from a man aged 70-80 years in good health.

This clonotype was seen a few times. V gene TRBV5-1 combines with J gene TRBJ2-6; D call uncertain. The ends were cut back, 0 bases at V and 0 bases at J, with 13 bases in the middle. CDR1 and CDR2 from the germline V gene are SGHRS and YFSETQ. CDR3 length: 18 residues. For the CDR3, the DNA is TGCGCCAGCAGCTTGGGTTGGCTCGAGGTCTCTGGGGCCAACGTCCTGACTTTC. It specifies CASSLGWLEVSGANVLTF.

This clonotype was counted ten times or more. This CDR3 reads CASSAGLAEETQYF. CDR3 in DNA: TGCGCCAGCAGCGCAGGACTAGCGGAAGAGACCCAGTACTTC. This chain links TRBV5-1 with TRBJ2-5; TRBD2 matches at 10 bases. Looked up from germline, CDR1 is SGHRS and CDR2 is YFSETQ. The ends lost 4 bases at V and 3 bases at J; junction bases unmatched: 3. The CDR3 length is 14 residues.

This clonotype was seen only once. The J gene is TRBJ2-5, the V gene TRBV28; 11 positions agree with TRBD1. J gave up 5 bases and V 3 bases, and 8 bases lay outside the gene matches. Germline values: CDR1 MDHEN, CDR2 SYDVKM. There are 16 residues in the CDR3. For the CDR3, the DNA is TGTGCCAGCAGTTTTAATGGACAGGGGGCGATGGAGACCCAGTACTTC. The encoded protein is CASSFNGQGAMETQYF.

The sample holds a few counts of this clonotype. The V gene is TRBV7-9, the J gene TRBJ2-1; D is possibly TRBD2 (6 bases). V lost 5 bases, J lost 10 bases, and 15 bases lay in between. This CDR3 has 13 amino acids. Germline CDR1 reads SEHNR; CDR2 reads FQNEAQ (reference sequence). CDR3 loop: CASSAGFVGEQFF. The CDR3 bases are TGTGCCAGCAGCGCGGGGTTCGTTGGGGAGCAGTTCTTC.

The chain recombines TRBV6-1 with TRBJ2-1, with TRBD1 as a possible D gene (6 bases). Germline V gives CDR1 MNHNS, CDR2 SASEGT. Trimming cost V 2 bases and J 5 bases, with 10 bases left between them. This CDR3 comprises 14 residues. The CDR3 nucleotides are TGTGCCAGCAGTGAACCAGGGGAGAACAATGAGCAGTTCTTC. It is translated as CASSEPGENNEQFF.

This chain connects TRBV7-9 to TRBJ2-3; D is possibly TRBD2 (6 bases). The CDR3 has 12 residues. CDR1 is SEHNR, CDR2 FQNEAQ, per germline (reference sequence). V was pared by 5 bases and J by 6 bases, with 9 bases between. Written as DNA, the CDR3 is TGTGCCAGCAGCATGGGACTTGATACGCAGTATTTT. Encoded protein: CASSMGLDTQYF.

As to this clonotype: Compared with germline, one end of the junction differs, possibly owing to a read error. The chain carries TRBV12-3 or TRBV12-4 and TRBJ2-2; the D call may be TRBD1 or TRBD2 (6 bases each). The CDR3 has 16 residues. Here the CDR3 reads CVSSPFGGPGTGELFF. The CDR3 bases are TGTGTCAGCAGCCCTTTTGGGGGGCCGGGTACCGGGGAGCTGTTTTTT.

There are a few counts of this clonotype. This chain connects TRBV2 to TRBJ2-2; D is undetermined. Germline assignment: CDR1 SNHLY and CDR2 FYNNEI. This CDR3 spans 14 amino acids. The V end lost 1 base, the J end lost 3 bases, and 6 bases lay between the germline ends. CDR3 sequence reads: CASSEVWDTGELFF. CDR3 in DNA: TGTGCCAGCAGTGAAGTGTGGGACACCGGGGAGCTGTTTTTT.

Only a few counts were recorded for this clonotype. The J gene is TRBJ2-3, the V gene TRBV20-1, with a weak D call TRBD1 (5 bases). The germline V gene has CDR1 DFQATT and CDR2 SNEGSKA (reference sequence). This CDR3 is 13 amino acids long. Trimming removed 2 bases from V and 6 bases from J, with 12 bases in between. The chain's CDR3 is CSARRPAGDTQYF. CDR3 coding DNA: TGCAGTGCTAGACGCCCGGCAGGGGATACGCAGTATTTT.

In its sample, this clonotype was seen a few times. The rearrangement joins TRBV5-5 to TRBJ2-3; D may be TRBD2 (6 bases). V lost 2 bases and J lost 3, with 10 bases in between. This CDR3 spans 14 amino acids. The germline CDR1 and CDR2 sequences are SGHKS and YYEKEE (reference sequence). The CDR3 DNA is TGTGCCAGCAGCTTTGGGAGGCGGACAGATACGCAGTATTTT. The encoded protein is CASSFGRRTDTQYF.

Written as DNA, the CDR3 is TGCAGTGCTAGACGGAAGATGGGGATGTTCTACGAGCAGTACTTC. Translating gives CSARRKMGMFYEQYF. This chain links TRBV20-1 with TRBJ2-7; no firm D call. There are 15 residues in the CDR3. With 2 bases removed from V and 3 bases from J, the gap between germline ends came to 17 bases. Germline CDR1 and CDR2: DFQATT and SNEGSKA (reference sequence).

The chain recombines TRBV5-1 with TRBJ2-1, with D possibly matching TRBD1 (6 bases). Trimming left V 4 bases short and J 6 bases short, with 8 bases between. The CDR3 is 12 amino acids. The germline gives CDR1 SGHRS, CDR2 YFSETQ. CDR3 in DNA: TGCGCCAGCAGCGGACAGAGCAATGAGCAGTTCTTC. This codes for CASSGQSNEQFF.

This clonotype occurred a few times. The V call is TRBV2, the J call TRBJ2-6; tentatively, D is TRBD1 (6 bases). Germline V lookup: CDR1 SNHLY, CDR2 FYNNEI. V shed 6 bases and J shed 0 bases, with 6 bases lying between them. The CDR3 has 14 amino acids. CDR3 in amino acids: CASRQGSGANVLTF. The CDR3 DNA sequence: TGTGCCAGCAGACAGGGCTCTGGGGCCAACGTCCTGACTTTC.

CDR3 bases: TGTGCCAGCAGCCAGAGGAAAGCGAACACTGAAGCTTTCTTT. Translated: CASSQRKANTEAFF. The gene calls are TRBV3-1 and TRBJ1-1, with D uncertain. Germline V lookup: CDR1 LGHDT, CDR2 YNNKEL (reference sequence). Between the trimmed V and J ends, which lost 3 bases and 1 base, there was a span of 9 bases. The CDR3 totals 14 residues.

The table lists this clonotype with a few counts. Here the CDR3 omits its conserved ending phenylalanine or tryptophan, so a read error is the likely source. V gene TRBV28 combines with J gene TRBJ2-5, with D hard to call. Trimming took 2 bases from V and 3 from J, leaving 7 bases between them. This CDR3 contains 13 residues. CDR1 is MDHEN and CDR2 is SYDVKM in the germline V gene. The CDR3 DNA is TGTGCCAGCAGTTTACCGGTAAAAGAGACCCAGTACCTC. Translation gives CASSLPVKETQYL.

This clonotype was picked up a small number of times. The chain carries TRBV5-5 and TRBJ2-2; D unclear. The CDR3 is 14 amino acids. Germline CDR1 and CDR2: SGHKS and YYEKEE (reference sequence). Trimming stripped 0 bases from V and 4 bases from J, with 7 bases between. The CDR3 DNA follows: TGTGCCAGCAGCTTGGAAAGGGTCACCGGGGAGCTGTTTTTT. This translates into CASSLERVTGELFF.

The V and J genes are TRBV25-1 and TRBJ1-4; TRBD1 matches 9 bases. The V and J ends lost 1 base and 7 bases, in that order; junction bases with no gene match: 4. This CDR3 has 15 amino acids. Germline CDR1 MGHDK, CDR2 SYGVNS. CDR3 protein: CASSEWRTGAEKLFF. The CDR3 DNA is TGTGCCAGCAGTGAATGGAGGACAGGGGCTGAAAAACTGTTTTTT.

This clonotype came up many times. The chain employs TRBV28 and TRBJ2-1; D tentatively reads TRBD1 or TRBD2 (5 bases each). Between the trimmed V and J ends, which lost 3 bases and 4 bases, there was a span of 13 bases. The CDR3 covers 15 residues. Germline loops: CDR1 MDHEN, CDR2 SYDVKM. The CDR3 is CASSFGTRGYNEQFF. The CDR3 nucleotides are TGTGCCAGCAGTTTCGGGACGCGTGGGTACAATGAGCAGTTCTTC.

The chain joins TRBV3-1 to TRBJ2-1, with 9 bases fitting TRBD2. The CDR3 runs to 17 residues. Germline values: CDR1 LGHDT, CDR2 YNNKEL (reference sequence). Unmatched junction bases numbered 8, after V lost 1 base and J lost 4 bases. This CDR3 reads CASSQGFWTSVYNEQFF. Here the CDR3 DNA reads TGTGCCAGCAGCCAAGGATTCTGGACTAGCGTTTACAATGAGCAGTTCTTC.

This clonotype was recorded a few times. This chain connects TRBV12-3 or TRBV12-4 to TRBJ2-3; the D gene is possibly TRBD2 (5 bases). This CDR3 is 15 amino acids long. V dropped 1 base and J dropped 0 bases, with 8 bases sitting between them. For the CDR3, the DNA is TGTGCCAGCAGTTTAGGAGCGGAGAGCACAGATACGCAGTATTTT. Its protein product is CASSLGAESTDTQYF.

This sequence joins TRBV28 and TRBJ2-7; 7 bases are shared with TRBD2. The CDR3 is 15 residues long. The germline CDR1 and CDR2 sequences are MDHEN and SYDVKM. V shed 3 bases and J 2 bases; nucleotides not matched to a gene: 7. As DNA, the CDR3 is TGTGCCAGCAGTTTCGAGCGGGAAATCCCCTACGAGCAGTACTTC. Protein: CASSFEREIPYEQYF.

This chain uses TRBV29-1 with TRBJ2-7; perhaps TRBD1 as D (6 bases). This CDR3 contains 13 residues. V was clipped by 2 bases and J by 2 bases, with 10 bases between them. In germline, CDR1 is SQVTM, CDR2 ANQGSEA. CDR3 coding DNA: TGCAGCGTTGAAAACAGGGAGACCTACGAGCAGTACTTC. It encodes CSVENRETYEQYF.

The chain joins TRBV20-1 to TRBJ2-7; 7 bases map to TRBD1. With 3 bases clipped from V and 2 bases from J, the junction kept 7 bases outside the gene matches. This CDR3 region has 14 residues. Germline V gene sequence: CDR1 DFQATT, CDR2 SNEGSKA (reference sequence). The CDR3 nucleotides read TGCAGTGCTAGTCCTCAGGGGGTCGCCTACGAGCAGTACTTC. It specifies CSASPQGVAYEQYF.

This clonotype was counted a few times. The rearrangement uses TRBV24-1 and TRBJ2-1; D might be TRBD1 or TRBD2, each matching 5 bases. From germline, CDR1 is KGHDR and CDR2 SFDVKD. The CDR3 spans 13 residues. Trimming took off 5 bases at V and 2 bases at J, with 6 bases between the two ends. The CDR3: CATSGGTYNEQFF. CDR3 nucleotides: TGTGCCACCAGTGGGGGGACCTACAATGAGCAGTTCTTC.

The CDR3 DNA reads as TGTGCCAGCAGCCGAGGAGCGGGAGTCCTCTACAATGAGCAGTACTTC. Protein: CASSRGAGVLYNEQYF. The chain carries TRBV3-1 and TRBJ2-7; 8 bases map to TRBD2. Trimming removed 4 bases from V and 7 bases from J; junction bases left unmatched: 15. The V gene's germline CDR1 is LGHDT and CDR2 YNNKEL (reference sequence). The CDR3 extends over 16 amino acids.

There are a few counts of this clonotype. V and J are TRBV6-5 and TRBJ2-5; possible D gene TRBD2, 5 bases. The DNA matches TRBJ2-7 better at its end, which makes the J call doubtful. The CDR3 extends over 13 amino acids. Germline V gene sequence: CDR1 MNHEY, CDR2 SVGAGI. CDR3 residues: CASSPGNPREQYF. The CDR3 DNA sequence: TGTGCCAGCAGTCCCGGGAACCCACGCGAGCAGTACTTC.

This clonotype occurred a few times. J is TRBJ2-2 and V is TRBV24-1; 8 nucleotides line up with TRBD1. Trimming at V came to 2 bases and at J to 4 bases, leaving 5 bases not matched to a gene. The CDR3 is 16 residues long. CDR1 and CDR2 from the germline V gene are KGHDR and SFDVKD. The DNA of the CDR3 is TGTGCCACCAGTGATTCCCGGACAGGGCGCACCGGGGAGCTGTTTTTT. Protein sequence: CATSDSRTGRTGELFF.

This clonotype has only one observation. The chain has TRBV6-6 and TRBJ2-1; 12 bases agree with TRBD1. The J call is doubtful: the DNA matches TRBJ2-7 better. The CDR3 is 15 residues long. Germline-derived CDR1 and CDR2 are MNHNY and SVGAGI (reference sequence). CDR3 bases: TGTGCCAGCAGAGAGGGACAGGGGGCGACCTACGAGCAGTACTTC. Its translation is CASREGQGATYEQYF.